This T cell receptor (beta chain) was captured in a study of beta chain features in type 1 diabetes. Study in general: The samples had 85 million to 130 million sorted cells examined in all.

The authors reverse transcribed all of the isolated RNA, so sequencing captured expressed TCRB transcripts. The repertoire was sequenced with immunoSEQ multiplex PCR; TCRdb's copy has only in-frame clones and lacks some. The sample contains over 500,000 clones, around 16% of which appear only once. Via CD45RO/CCR7/CD25/CD127/CD95/CD27, cells of the CD4+ naive, central memory, regulatory and stem cell-like memory subsets were sorted. This receptor was obtained from a young man in good health. Sequences were obtained from naive CD4+ T cells from blood.

The CDR3 here is CASSLRGQVNEQYF. The CDR3 region has the DNA TGTGCCAGCAGTTTACGGGGACAGGTGAACGAGCAGTACTTC. The gene calls are TRBV27 and TRBJ2-7, with 8 bases matching TRBD1. The germline V gene encodes CDR1 MNHEY and CDR2 SMNVEV (reference sequence). The CDR3 spans 14 residues. J gave up 5 bases and V 2 bases, and 5 bases lay outside the gene matches.